This entry concerns a single T cell receptor (beta chain). Its antigen is as yet unknown. Clones were read by immunoSEQ multiplex PCR, and TCRdb kept only the in-frame ones, dropping some. The table lists about 36,000 clones, more than 70% of them singletons. This entry belongs to a study of radiotherapy plus CTLA-4 blockade in lung cancer. For the study at large: The study recorded objective responses in approximately 19% of patients and disease control in approximately 29%. Overall study findings and caveats: Early blood T cell clone dynamics, with interferon-beta, were reported to best predict response. Blood TCR clones of tumor origin expanded after radiotherapy plus ipilimumab.

CTLA-4 blockade with ipilimumab, together with focal radiation, was given to patients with chemo-refractory metastatic non-small-cell lung cancer. Germline CDR1 LNHDA, CDR2 SQIVND (reference sequence). The V end was cut by 6 bases, the J end by 10 bases, with 18 bases between. The CDR3 is 14 residues long. The genes are TRBV19 and TRBJ1-4; D uncertain. The sequence came from a human donor with non-small cell lung cancer who had stable disease on radiotherapy plus ipilimumab. Sequences were derived from peripheral blood, sampled from a patient treated with radiotherapy plus ipilimumab. Here the CDR3 DNA reads TGTGCCAGTAGGGCCGCTCAGGATTGGGTAAAACTGTTTTTT. Amino acid sequence: CASRAAQDWVKLFF.